The next 27 T cell receptor beta chains were all read from a single sample in a study of blood T cells in healthy people across ages. Through a sample-barcoded 5' primer and a J-beta primer mix, a second PCR was run for about 6 to 12 cycles. TCRdb re-derived calls from the 5' RACE reads in MiXCR, one entry per CDR3 protein. In the table there are about 670,000 distinct CDR3 sequences, about 50% of which are singletons. The sample comprised blood. The receptors here all came from a woman aged 80 or over in good health.

Details on this clonotype: A clone one base away is much larger, so this may be a read error. This chain uses TRBV20-1 with TRBJ2-5; D is ambiguous. V was clipped by 6 bases and J by 11 bases, with 16 bases between them. Germline V gene data show CDR1 as DFQATT and CDR2 as SNEGSKA (reference sequence). The CDR3 covers 11 residues. DNA of the CDR3: TGCAGTGCAATGGACCCAGTCTGGCAGTACTTC. Residues: CSAMDPVWQYF.

This chain joins TRBV6-5 and TRBJ2-1; maybe TRBD2 (5 bases). V gave up 2 bases and J gave up 2 bases, with 13 bases separating them. Germline V gives CDR1 MNHEY, CDR2 SVGAGI. The CDR3 is 16 amino acids. The CDR3 sequence is CASSYRRLPTYNEQFF. CDR3 DNA sequence: TGTGCCAGCAGTTACCGGAGACTACCGACCTACAATGAGCAGTTCTTC.

This clonotype was seen ten or more times. CDR3 sequence (DNA): TGTGCCAGCAGTTTAGGCCGGCAGGTGCTCACTGAAGCTTTCTTT. Its translation: CASSLGRQVLTEAFF. V usage is TRBV12-3 or TRBV12-4 and J usage is TRBJ1-1; D unclear. The germline V and J ends were trimmed by 1 base and 4 bases, with 13 bases remaining between them. The CDR3 loop spans 15 amino acids.

The rearrangement joins TRBV6-5 to TRBJ2-3, with TRBD2 as a possible D gene (6 bases). Trimming shortened V by 5 bases and J by 1 base, and 13 bases separated the two germline ends. The CDR3 runs 15 residues. Germline lookup yields CDR1 MNHEY and CDR2 SVGAGI. CDR3 amino acids: CASSKSGLRTDTQYF. The CDR3, as DNA: TGTGCCAGCAGTAAATCGGGACTCCGCACAGATACGCAGTATTTT.

The sample holds many counts of this clonotype. This chain uses TRBV3-1 with TRBJ2-1, with D possibly matching TRBD1 (6 bases). CDR3 length equals 13 residues. The germline V gene has CDR1 LGHDT and CDR2 YNNKEL (reference sequence). Trimming removed 2 bases from V and 6 bases from J, with 8 bases in between. The CDR3 coding sequence is TGTGCCAGCAGCCAAAGGGGGTCCAATGAGCAGTTCTTC. Its protein is CASSQRGSNEQFF.

The rearrangement uses TRBV5-1 and TRBJ1-2, with D possibly being TRBD1 (5 bases). V lost 5 bases and J lost 6, with 17 bases in between. CDR1 and CDR2 from the germline V gene are SGHRS and YFSETQ. The CDR3 covers 14 residues. The CDR3 DNA follows: TGCGCCAGCAGTACTGGGGACGACTACAATGGCTACACCTTC. Its protein is CASSTGDDYNGYTF. The full variable domain, in which reference TRBV5-1 and TRBJ1-2 provide the parts outside the CDR3, is KAGVTQTPRYLIKTRGQQVTLSCSPISGHRSVSWYQQTPGQGLQFLFEYFSETQRNKGNFPGRFSGRQFSNSRSEMNVSTLELGDSALYLCASSTGDDYNGYTFGSGTRLTVV.

With respect to this clonotype: This clone may be a read error of a much larger clone one base away. The gene calls are TRBV10-3 and TRBJ1-2, with 10 nucleotides matching TRBD1. J was trimmed by 13 bases and V by 5 bases; bases with no gene match: 10. Germline CDR1 and CDR2: ENHRY and SYGVKD. This CDR3 is 13 amino acids long. CDR3 protein: CAISREDRGSCTF. CDR3 DNA: TGTGCCATCAGTCGGGAGGACAGGGGGAGCTGCACCTTC.

As to this clonotype: The germline gene is not matched at one end of the junction; a read error may be the cause. The gene calls are TRBV7-9 and TRBJ2-2; tentatively, D is TRBD1 (7 bases). The CDR3 is 15 amino acids. Germline loops: CDR1 SEHNR, CDR2 FQNEAQ (reference sequence). Here the CDR3 DNA reads TGTGCCTCCAGCTTATATGACAGGGAAGACGGGGGGCTGTTTTTT. This encodes CASSLYDREDGGLFF.

The chain links TRBV7-2 to TRBJ1-1, with D maybe TRBD1 (5 bases). The CDR3 covers 15 residues. Trimming stripped 6 bases from V and 4 bases from J, with 18 bases between. The V gene's germline CDR1 is SGHTA and CDR2 FQGNSA. CDR3 residues: CASRPDGAGVTEAFF. For the CDR3, the DNA is TGTGCCAGCAGACCAGACGGGGCTGGCGTCACTGAAGCTTTCTTT.

This chain uses TRBV29-1 with TRBJ2-7; TRBD2 agrees at 8 bases. The germline V gene encodes CDR1 SQVTM and CDR2 ANQGSEA. The CDR3 has 13 residues. J was trimmed by 3 bases and V by 4 bases; bases with no gene match: 5. The CDR3 DNA reads TGCAGCGTTGGCGGGGGGTTTGGCTACGAGCAGTACTTC. Translating it yields CSVGGGFGYEQYF.

To note about this clonotype: A much larger clone differs from this one at a single base, so this may be a read error. The gene calls are TRBV7-8 and TRBJ1-2; D might be TRBD1 (5 bases). Germline-derived CDR1 and CDR2 are SGHVS and FQNEAQ. The CDR3 sequence is 13 residues long. CDR3 region: CTSSLGQGVGYTF. In DNA form, the CDR3 reads TGTACCAGCAGCTTAGGCCAGGGAGTTGGCTACACCTTC.

This clonotype showed up many times. The chain is built from TRBV7-9 and TRBJ2-7; 8 bases are a match to TRBD1. The germline gives CDR1 SEHNR, CDR2 FQNEAQ (reference sequence). The CDR3 sequence is 14 residues long. V shed 7 bases and J 2 bases; nucleotides not matched to a gene: 7. The CDR3 sequence is CASTHDRGPYEQYF. Here the CDR3 DNA reads TGTGCCAGCACTCACGACAGGGGACCCTACGAGCAGTACTTC. The full variable domain, rest sourced from reference TRBV7-9 and TRBJ2-7, is DTGVSQNPRHKITKRGQNVTFRCDPISEHNRLYWYRQTLGQGPEFLTYFQNEAQLEKSRLLSDRFSAERPKGSFSTLEIQRTEQGDSAMYLCASTHDRGPYEQYFGPGTRLTVT.

The V gene is TRBV5-6, the J gene TRBJ1-2; D is possibly TRBD1 (5 bases). Trimming stripped 2 bases from V and 7 bases from J, with 21 bases between. Germline assignment: CDR1 SGHDT and CDR2 YYEEEE. CDR3 size: 16 residues. The chain's CDR3 is CASSFFRDPGVGGYTF. The CDR3, as DNA: TGTGCCAGCAGCTTCTTCAGGGACCCAGGTGTCGGTGGCTACACCTTC.

This clonotype was seen a single time. The rearrangement uses TRBV6-2 or TRBV6-3 and TRBJ1-2, with TRBD1 as a possible D gene (5 bases). V was shortened by 6 bases and J by 0 bases, with 11 bases between the two germline ends. The CDR3 runs 14 residues. Germline CDR1 is MNHEY and CDR2 is SVGEGT. The CDR3 nucleotides are TGTGCCAGCAGGGGGGACGGCGCTAACTATGGCTACACCTTC. It translates to CASRGDGANYGYTF.

This clonotype was counted a few times. V is TRBV2 and J is TRBJ1-1, with D maybe TRBD1 (5 bases). Germline lookup yields CDR1 SNHLY and CDR2 FYNNEI. CDR3 length: 11 amino acids. V shed 8 bases and J shed 3 bases, with 7 bases lying between them. The DNA for the CDR3 is TGTGCCAGCCGACAGTACACTGAAGCTTTCTTT. Amino acids: CASRQYTEAFF.

Ten or more counts support this clonotype. The V gene is TRBV5-1, the J gene TRBJ2-1; 7 bases align to TRBD1. Germline assignment: CDR1 SGHRS and CDR2 YFSETQ. This CDR3 region has 16 residues. J gave up 1 base and V 5 bases, and 9 bases lay outside the gene matches. The CDR3: CASRETGSVSYNEQFF. In DNA, the CDR3 is TGCGCCAGCAGAGAGACAGGGTCTGTGTCCTACAATGAGCAGTTCTTC.

This clonotype was observed a few times. The chain couples TRBV12-3 or TRBV12-4 to TRBJ2-6; D is undetermined. The V gene lost 3 bases and the J gene lost 0 bases, with 15 bases spanning the gap. The CDR3 sequence is 18 residues long. CDR3 nucleotides: TGTGCCAGCAGTTTTAGGGTTTGGTTGGGCTCTGGGGCCAACGTCCTGACTTTC. It encodes CASSFRVWLGSGANVLTF.

The chain uses TRBV19 and TRBJ2-3; D possibly matches TRBD1 or TRBD2 (5 bases each). Trimming removed 8 bases at V and 3 bases at J, with 18 bases between. Germline CDR1 and CDR2: LNHDA and SQIVND (reference sequence). The CDR3 is 15 amino acids. The DNA for the CDR3 is TGTGCCAGTCGGAGTTCCGGGACCCAAACAGATACGCAGTATTTT. This gives the protein CASRSSGTQTDTQYF.

This clonotype was seen ten or more times. The chain employs TRBV7-7 and TRBJ2-1; possible D gene TRBD1, 5 bases. The CDR3 has 13 residues. CDR1 is SSHAT and CDR2 is FNYEAQ in the germline V gene (reference sequence). V was clipped by 1 base and J by 10 bases, with 11 bases between them. The CDR3 loop is CASSLEGRGEQFF. The CDR3 DNA is TGTGCCAGCAGCTTAGAGGGGCGTGGAGAGCAGTTCTTC.

The gene calls are TRBV2 and TRBJ1-3; D not resolved. The germline CDR1 and CDR2 sequences are SNHLY and FYNNEI. The CDR3 is made up of 12 amino acids. The CDR3 nucleotides are TGTGCTGCAACGGGGAGTGGAAACACCATATATTTT. The encoded protein is CAATGSGNTIYF.

The table lists this clonotype with many counts. This chain links TRBV15 with TRBJ2-3; TRBD1 might be the D (5 bases). CDR1 LNHNV and CDR2 YYDKDF come from the germline V gene (reference sequence). Trimming took 0 bases from V and 7 from J, leaving 20 bases between them. The CDR3 runs 17 residues. CDR3 amino acids: CATSRDPYTTEVNTQYF. The CDR3 DNA reads as TGTGCCACCAGCAGAGATCCCTATACGACAGAAGTTAATACGCAGTATTTT.

Details on this clonotype: Since a much larger clone is just one base distant, this may be a read error. The V gene is TRBV11-2, the J gene TRBJ2-3, with TRBD1 as a possible D gene (6 bases). The CDR3 is 15 amino acids. The germline gives CDR1 SGHAT, CDR2 FQNNGV. The CDR3 is CASSFQGPSTETQYF. For the CDR3, the DNA is TGTGCCAGCAGCTTTCAGGGGCCTAGCACAGAGACGCAGTATTTT. The full variable domain, rest sourced from reference TRBV11-2 and TRBJ2-3, is EAGVAQSPRYKIIEKRQSVAFWCNPISGHATLYWYQQILGQGPKLLIQFQNNGVVDDSQLPKDRFSAERLKGVDSTLKIQPAKLEDSAVYLCASSFQGPSTETQYFGPGTRLTVL.

The genes are TRBV5-6 and TRBJ2-4, with D perhaps TRBD1 (5 bases). The CDR3 loop spans 11 amino acids. V was shortened by 3 bases and J by 13 bases, with 11 bases between the two germline ends. CDR1 and CDR2 (germline): SGHDT, YYEEEE. The CDR3 nucleotides read TGTGCCAGCAGCTATAAGGACACCCAGTACTTC. This translates into CASSYKDTQYF. The whole variable domain, filled in from reference TRBV5-6 and TRBJ2-4, reads DAGVTQSPTHLIKTRGQQVTLRCSPKSGHDTVSWYQQALGQGPQFIFQYYEEEERQRGNFPDRFSGHQFPNYSSELNVNALLLGDSALYLCASSYKDTQYFGAGTRLSVL.

This clonotype was seen at least ten times. V gene TRBV27 combines with J gene TRBJ2-5; D gene ambiguous. Germline V gene lookup returns CDR1 MNHEY and CDR2 SMNVEV (reference sequence). With 2 bases removed from V and 1 base from J, the gap between germline ends came to 8 bases. This CDR3 spans 14 amino acids. This CDR3 reads CASSLRSIQETQYF. The CDR3 nucleotides read TGTGCCAGCAGTTTACGGTCTATCCAAGAGACCCAGTACTTC.

The chain employs TRBV20-1 and TRBJ2-3; 10 bases match TRBD2. The CDR3 is made up of 16 amino acids. Looked up from germline, CDR1 is DFQATT and CDR2 is SNEGSKA (reference sequence). V lost 0 bases to trimming and J lost 6 bases; unmatched junction nucleotides: 9. This CDR3 reads CSAREELAGTSDTQYF. The CDR3 DNA sequence: TGCAGTGCTAGAGAGGAACTAGCGGGAACCTCGGATACGCAGTATTTT.

J is TRBJ2-7 and V is TRBV29-1; D perhaps matches TRBD1 (6 bases). The germline CDR1 and CDR2 sequences are SQVTM and ANQGSEA. Trimming took 0 bases from V and 2 from J, leaving 11 bases between them. The CDR3 has 14 amino acids. The CDR3: CSVEDGGQPYEQYF. CDR3 bases: TGCAGCGTTGAAGATGGGGGCCAGCCCTACGAGCAGTACTTC.

A word on this clonotype: Since a much larger clone is just one base distant, this may be a read error. The chain has TRBV9 and TRBJ2-1, with 7 bases lining up with TRBD1. Germline values: CDR1 SGDLS, CDR2 YYNGEE. The CDR3 totals 13 residues. CDR3 in DNA: TGTGTCAGCAGCTCCCCGGACAGGAATGAGCAGTTCTTC. Translating it yields CVSSSPDRNEQFF.